A selection of T cell receptor beta chains follows, all from one sample in a study of CD8+ T cells in alopecia areata. Generated by immunoSEQ multiplex PCR, the TCRdb table keeps only in-frame clones and is missing some. The sample holds under 150,000 clones, roughly 50% seen once. The sequencing input was NKG2D-low CD8+ T cells sorted from blood. The receptors come from a human donor with alopecia areata. Each CDR3 is given with its conserved first and last residue. Each record gives: clone size, D gene, J gene, V gene, CDR3 DNA, CDR3 protein. D genes are given only for firm matches. Only some rows state a clone size, as once, few, many or a class for expanded clones.

size: NA; D: TRBD2; J: TRBJ2-6; V: TRBV5-4; DNA: TGTGCCAGCAGCCAAGCGGGAGGGGGCGCATCTGGGGCCAACGTCCTGACTTTC; CDR3: CASSQAGGGASGANVLTF
size: few; D: TRBD2; J: TRBJ2-3; V: TRBV7-2; DNA: TGTGCCAGCAGCTTAGGACTAGCCGTAGATACGCAGTATTTT; CDR3: CASSLGLAVDTQYF
size: few; D: NA; J: TRBJ2-7; V: TRBV29-1; DNA: TGCAGCGTCGAGGGGGAACCCTACGAGCAGTACTTC; CDR3: CSVEGEPYEQYF
size: NA; D: NA; J: TRBJ2-7; V: TRBV5-6; DNA: TGTGCCAGCAGCTTTGAACAGGCAGAATACGAGCAGTACTTC; CDR3: CASSFEQAEYEQYF
size: NA; D: NA; J: TRBJ1-2; V: TRBV27; DNA: TGTGCCAGCAGTTTTAGCAGGGTGCTTGGCTACACCTTC; CDR3: CASSFSRVLGYTF
size: few; D: NA; J: TRBJ1-1; V: TRBV29-1; DNA: TGCAGCGTTGTTCGGCGGGGCGCAGCTTTCTTT; CDR3: CSVVRRGAAFF
size: NA; D: NA; J: TRBJ2-1; V: TRBV28; DNA: TGTGCCAGCAGTTTGGACTACCTGGGGCCCAATGAGCAGTTCTTC; CDR3: CASSLDYLGPNEQFF
size: NA; D: TRBD2; J: TRBJ2-7; V: TRBV29-1; DNA: TGCAGCGTTGAGGGGACTAGCGGGAGGGCCTCCTACGAGCAGTACTTC; CDR3: CSVEGTSGRASYEQYF
size: NA; D: NA; J: TRBJ1-1; V: TRBV5-6; DNA: TGTGCCAGCAGCTTGCCCACAGGGTTCACTGAAGCTTTCTTT; CDR3: CASSLPTGFTEAFF
size: NA; D: TRBD1; J: TRBJ2-4; V: TRBV4-1; DNA: TGCGCCAGCAGCCCTGACAGGGACATTCAGTACTTC; CDR3: CASSPDRDIQYF
size: few; D: NA; J: TRBJ2-5; V: TRBV29-1; DNA: TGCAGCGTTGCTTTCCCAGGGGCGGTGGAGACCCAGTACTTC; CDR3: CSVAFPGAVETQYF
size: NA; D: TRBD1; J: TRBJ1-6; V: TRBV2; DNA: TGTGCCAGCATGTCGGATGAACTGGACAGGGGCTCACCCCTCCACTTT; CDR3: CASMSDELDRGSPLHF
size: NA; D: TRBD2; J: TRBJ2-7; V: TRBV6-1; DNA: TGTGCCAGCAGTGACTCCGCGGGAGGGCCGGCCGAGCAGTACTTC; CDR3: CASSDSAGGPAEQYF
size: NA; D: NA; J: TRBJ1-1; V: TRBV20-1; DNA: TGCAGTGCTAATTGGGGCACTGAAGCTTTCTTT; CDR3: CSANWGTEAFF
size: few; D: NA; J: TRBJ2-5; V: TRBV23-1; DNA: TGCGCCAGCAGTCATGAATACAGTCAAGAGACCCAGTACTTC; CDR3: CASSHEYSQETQYF
size: few; D: TRBD2; J: TRBJ2-1; V: TRBV29-1; DNA: TGCAGCGTTGACGGGGGGGCCAATGAGCAGTTCTTC; CDR3: CSVDGGANEQFF
size: NA; D: NA; J: TRBJ1-2; V: TRBV29-1; DNA: TGCAGCGTTGATTCAGGCTACACCTTC; CDR3: CSVDSGYTF
size: NA; D: NA; J: TRBJ2-7; V: TRBV29-1; DNA: TGCAGCGTTGAAGATTCACGCGAGCAGTACTTC; CDR3: CSVEDSREQYF
size: few; D: TRBD1; J: TRBJ2-2; V: TRBV4-3; DNA: TGCGCCAGCAGCCCCGGGACAGCGACCGGGGAGCTGTTTTTT; CDR3: CASSPGTATGELFF
size: NA; D: NA; J: TRBJ1-4; V: TRBV27; DNA: TGTGCCAGCAGGACAGCCGGCAATGAAAAACTGTTTTTT; CDR3: CASRTAGNEKLFF
size: NA; D: NA; J: TRBJ2-3; V: TRBV29-1; DNA: TGCAGCGTTGATAAGGGAGATACGCAGTATTTT; CDR3: CSVDKGDTQYF
size: few; D: NA; J: TRBJ2-3; V: TRBV28; DNA: TGTGCCAGCAGGGGCCTAGCCGACACAGATACGCAGTATTTT; CDR3: CASRGLADTDTQYF
size: NA; D: NA; J: TRBJ2-1; V: TRBV4-3; DNA: TGCGCCAGCAGCCAAGTAGGCAATGAGCAGTTCTTC; CDR3: CASSQVGNEQFF
size: many; D: NA; J: TRBJ2-3; V: TRBV7-8; DNA: TGTGCCAGCAGCTGGGTTGGACGCACAGATACGCAGTATTTT; CDR3: CASSWVGRTDTQYF
size: NA; D: TRBD1; J: TRBJ1-2; V: TRBV2; DNA: TGTGCCAGCAGTGGGACAGGGAACTATGGCTACACCTTC; CDR3: CASSGTGNYGYTF
size: once; D: NA; J: TRBJ2-7; V: TRBV23-1; DNA: TGCGCCAGCAGTCAATCGAGCAGGCAGTCCTACGAGCAGTACTTC; CDR3: CASSQSSRQSYEQYF
size: NA; D: TRBD2; J: TRBJ2-7; V: TRBV4-1; DNA: TGCGCCAGCAGCCAAGAGCTAGCGGGAGGTTACGAGCAGTACTTC; CDR3: CASSQELAGGYEQYF
size: few; D: TRBD1; J: TRBJ2-1; V: TRBV29-1; DNA: TGCAGCGTTGGGGGCCCCACAGGGGCATTCTACAATGAGCAGTTCTTC; CDR3: CSVGGPTGAFYNEQFF
size: NA; D: NA; J: TRBJ2-1; V: TRBV29-1; DNA: TGCAGCGTTGATGGTGGGACCCGCAATGAGCAGTTCTTC; CDR3: CSVDGGTRNEQFF
size: NA; D: TRBD1; J: TRBJ2-1; V: TRBV29-1; DNA: TGCAGCGTTTGGCTGCCGGGACAGGGGGCTAATGAGCAGTTCTTC; CDR3: CSVWLPGQGANEQFF
size: few; D: NA; J: TRBJ2-1; V: TRBV18; DNA: TGTGCCAGCTCACAGGAGCAGTTCTTC; CDR3: CASSQEQFF
size: many; D: NA; J: TRBJ2-5; V: TRBV10-3; DNA: TGTGCCATCTTCAGGGATGAGACCCAGTACTTC; CDR3: CAIFRDETQYF
size: few; D: NA; J: TRBJ1-2; V: TRBV29-1; DNA: TGCAGCGTTGAGTGGTGGGGGAACTATGGCTACACCTTC; CDR3: CSVEWWGNYGYTF
size: few; D: TRBD2; J: TRBJ2-1; V: TRBV6-4; DNA: TGTGCCAGCAGTGCGACTAGCGGGAGGAATGAGCAGTTCTTC; CDR3: CASSATSGRNEQFF
size: NA; D: TRBD1; J: TRBJ2-3; V: TRBV7-8; DNA: TGTGCCAGCAGCTTACCCGGGACAGGGGAAGATACGCAGTATTTT; CDR3: CASSLPGTGEDTQYF
size: NA; D: TRBD2; J: TRBJ2-7; V: TRBV29-1; DNA: TGCAGCGTTGAGACTAGCGGGACCACCTACGAGCAGTACTTC; CDR3: CSVETSGTTYEQYF
size: NA; D: NA; J: TRBJ1-1; V: TRBV9; DNA: TGTGCCAGCAGCGTAGGCGACAGTTCGACTTTCTTT; CDR3: CASSVGDSSTFF
size: few; D: NA; J: TRBJ2-7; V: TRBV7-9; DNA: TGTGCCAGCAGCCGGTTAGAAGGCGGAACCTACGAGCAGTACTTC; CDR3: CASSRLEGGTYEQYF
size: NA; D: NA; J: TRBJ2-7; V: TRBV27; DNA: TGTGCCAGCAGCTTCGGGGGGCTGGAGCAGTACTTC; CDR3: CASSFGGLEQYF
size: NA; D: NA; J: TRBJ1-1; V: TRBV5-1; DNA: TGCGCCAGCAGCTTGGCGTCAGGGTTTGTGAACACTGAAGCTTTCTTT; CDR3: CASSLASGFVNTEAFF
size: NA; D: NA; J: TRBJ2-2; V: TRBV29-1; DNA: TGCAGCGTTGTTAGGGGTAACGGGGAGCTGTTTTTT; CDR3: CSVVRGNGELFF
size: NA; D: TRBD1; J: TRBJ2-7; V: TRBV13; DNA: TGTGCCAGCAGCTTTACCGGGACAGGGATCTACGAGCAGTACTTC; CDR3: CASSFTGTGIYEQYF
size: NA; D: TRBD2; J: TRBJ2-3; V: TRBV9; DNA: TGTGCCAGCAGCTATCGACCCCAGCGGGAGGACACAGATACGCAGTATTTT; CDR3: CASSYRPQREDTDTQYF
size: NA; D: NA; J: TRBJ2-7; V: TRBV9; DNA: TGTGCCAGCAGCGGGGGACCGTCCTACGAGCAGTACTTC; CDR3: CASSGGPSYEQYF
size: NA; D: NA; J: TRBJ2-1; V: TRBV29-1; DNA: TGCAGCGTTGATAGGGGCAGGGCCTACAATGAGCAGTTCTTC; CDR3: CSVDRGRAYNEQFF
size: NA; D: NA; J: TRBJ1-2; V: TRBV4-1; DNA: TGCGCCAGCAGCCAAGTCGGGGGGACACGCTATGGCTACACCTTC; CDR3: CASSQVGGTRYGYTF
size: NA; D: NA; J: TRBJ2-7; V: TRBV30; DNA: TGTGCCTGGAGTGAAGGCCCCGCTCGCGAGCAGTACTTC; CDR3: CAWSEGPAREQYF
size: once; D: NA; J: TRBJ1-2; V: TRBV6-5; DNA: TGTGCCAGCAGTTCCCTGGACAGTCATGGCTACACCTTC; CDR3: CASSSLDSHGYTF
size: few; D: TRBD2; J: TRBJ2-7; V: TRBV29-1; DNA: TGCAGCGTTGAACTAGCGGGAGAGGCTAGCTCCTACGAGCAGTACTTC; CDR3: CSVELAGEASSYEQYF
size: NA; D: TRBD1; J: TRBJ2-7; V: TRBV7-2; DNA: TGTGCCAGCCTTCCCGGGACAGGGCATGGCGAGCAGTACTTC; CDR3: CASLPGTGHGEQYF
size: few; D: NA; J: TRBJ2-2; V: TRBV29-1; DNA: TGCAGCGTTGAACTGGAGAACACCGGGGAGCTGTTTTTT; CDR3: CSVELENTGELFF